What follows describes a single T cell receptor beta chain. This record belongs to a study of blood T cell repertoires in COVID-19. Germline V gene lookup returns CDR1 GTSNPN and CDR2 SVGIG (reference sequence). V lost 4 bases, J lost 4 bases, and 4 bases stayed unmatched. CDR3 length: 13 residues. TCRdb's table, derived via immunoSEQ multiplex PCR, lists solely in-frame clones and lacks some. The sample records under 200,000 clones, 88% being singletons. Sequencing was performed on peripheral blood. This clonotype was sampled from a man between 18 and 29 years old with active or convalescent COVID-19. The chain uses TRBV30 and TRBJ2-3, with 8 positions matching TRBD1. The CDR3 spells CAWKPGGADTQYF. The CDR3 DNA reads as TGTGCCTGGAAGCCAGGGGGCGCAGATACGCAGTATTTT. The full variable domain, its missing parts supplied by reference TRBV30 and TRBJ2-3, is SQTIHQWPATLVQPVGSPLSLECTVEGTSNPNLYWYRQAAGRGLQLLFYSVGIGQISSEVPQNLSASRPQDRQFILSSKKLLLSDSGFYLCAWKPGGADTQYFGPGTRLTVL.